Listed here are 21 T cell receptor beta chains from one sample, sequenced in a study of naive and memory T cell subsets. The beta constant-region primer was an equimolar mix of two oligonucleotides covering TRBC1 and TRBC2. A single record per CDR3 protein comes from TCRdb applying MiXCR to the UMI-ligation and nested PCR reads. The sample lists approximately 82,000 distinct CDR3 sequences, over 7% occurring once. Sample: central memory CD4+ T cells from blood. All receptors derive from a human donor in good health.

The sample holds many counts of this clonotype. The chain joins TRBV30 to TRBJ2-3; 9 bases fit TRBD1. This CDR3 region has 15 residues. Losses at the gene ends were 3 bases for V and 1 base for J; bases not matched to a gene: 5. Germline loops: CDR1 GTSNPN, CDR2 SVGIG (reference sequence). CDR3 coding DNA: TGTGCCTGGAGGAACCGGGACAGGGGCACAGATACGCAGTATTTT. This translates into CAWRNRDRGTDTQYF. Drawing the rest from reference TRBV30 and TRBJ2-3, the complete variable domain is SQTIHQWPATLVQPVGSPLSLECTVEGTSNPNLYWYRQAAGRGLQLLFYSVGIGQISSEVPQNLSASRPQDRQFILSSKKLLLSDSGFYLCAWRNRDRGTDTQYFGPGTRLTVL.

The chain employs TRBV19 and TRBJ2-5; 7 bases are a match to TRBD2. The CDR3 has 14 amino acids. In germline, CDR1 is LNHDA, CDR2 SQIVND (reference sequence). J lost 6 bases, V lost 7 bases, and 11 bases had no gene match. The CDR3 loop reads CASTSLREGKTQYF. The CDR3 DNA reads TGTGCCAGTACCTCCCTGAGGGAGGGGAAGACCCAGTACTTC.

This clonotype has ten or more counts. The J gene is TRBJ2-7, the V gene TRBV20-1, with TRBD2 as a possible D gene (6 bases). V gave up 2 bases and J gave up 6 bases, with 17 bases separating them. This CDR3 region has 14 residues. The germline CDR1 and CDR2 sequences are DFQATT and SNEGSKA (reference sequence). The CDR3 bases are TGCAGTGCTAGACCACGGATCATAGCGGCCGAGCAGTACTTC. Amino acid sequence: CSARPRIIAAEQYF.

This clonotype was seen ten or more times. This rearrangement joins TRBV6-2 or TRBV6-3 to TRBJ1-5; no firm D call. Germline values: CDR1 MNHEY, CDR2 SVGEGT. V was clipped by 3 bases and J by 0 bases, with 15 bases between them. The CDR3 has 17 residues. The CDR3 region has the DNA TGTGCCAGCAGTTATGCGGCGCGGCGGTATAGCAATCAGCCCCAGCATTTT. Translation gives CASSYAARRYSNQPQHF.

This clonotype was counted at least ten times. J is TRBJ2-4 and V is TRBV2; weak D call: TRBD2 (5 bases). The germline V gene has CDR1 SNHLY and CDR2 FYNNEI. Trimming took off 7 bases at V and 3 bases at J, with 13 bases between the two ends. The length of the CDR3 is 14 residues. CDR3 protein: CASTGLRGKNIQYF. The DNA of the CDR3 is TGTGCCAGCACCGGACTTCGGGGCAAAAACATTCAGTACTTC.

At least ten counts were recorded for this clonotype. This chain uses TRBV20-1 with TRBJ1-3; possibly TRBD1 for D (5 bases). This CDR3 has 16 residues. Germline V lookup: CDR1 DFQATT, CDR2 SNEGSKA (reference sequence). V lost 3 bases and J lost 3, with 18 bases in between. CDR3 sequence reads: CSARDRTHQGGNTIYF. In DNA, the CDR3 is TGCAGTGCTAGGGATCGGACGCATCAGGGTGGAAACACCATATATTTT.

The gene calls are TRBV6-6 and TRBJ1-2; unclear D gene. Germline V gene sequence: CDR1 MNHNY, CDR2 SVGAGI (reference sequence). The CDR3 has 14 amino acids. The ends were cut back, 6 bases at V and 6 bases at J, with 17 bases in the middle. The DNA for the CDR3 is TGTGCCAGCAGCTACGCGGGCGGGCAGAATGGCTACACCTTC. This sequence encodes CASSYAGGQNGYTF.

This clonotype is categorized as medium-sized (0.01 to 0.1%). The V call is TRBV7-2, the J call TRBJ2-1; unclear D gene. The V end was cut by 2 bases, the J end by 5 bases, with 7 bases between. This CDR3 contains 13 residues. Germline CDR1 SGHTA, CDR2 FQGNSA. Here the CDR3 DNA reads TGTGCCAGCAGCTTATCCCCAAACAATGAGCAGTTCTTC. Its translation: CASSLSPNNEQFF. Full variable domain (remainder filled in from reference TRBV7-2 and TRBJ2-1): GAGVSQSPSNKVTEKGKDVELRCDPISGHTALYWYRQSLGQGLEFLIYFQGNSAPDKSGLPSDRFSAERTGGSVSTLTIQRTQQEDSAVYLCASSLSPNNEQFFGPGTRLTVL.

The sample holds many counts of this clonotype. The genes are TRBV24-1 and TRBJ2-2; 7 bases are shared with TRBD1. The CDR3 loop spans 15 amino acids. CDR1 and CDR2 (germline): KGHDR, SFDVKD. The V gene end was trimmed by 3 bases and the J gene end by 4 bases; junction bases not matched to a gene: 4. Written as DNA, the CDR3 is TGTGCCACCAGTGATCCGACAGGGCGCACCGGGGAGCTGTTTTTT. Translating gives CATSDPTGRTGELFF.

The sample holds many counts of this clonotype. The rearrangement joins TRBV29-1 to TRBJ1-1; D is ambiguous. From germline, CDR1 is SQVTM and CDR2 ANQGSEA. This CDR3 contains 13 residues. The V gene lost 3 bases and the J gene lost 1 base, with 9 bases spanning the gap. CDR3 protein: CSVDYSRNTEAFF. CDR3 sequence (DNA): TGCAGCGTTGACTACAGTAGGAACACTGAAGCTTTCTTT.

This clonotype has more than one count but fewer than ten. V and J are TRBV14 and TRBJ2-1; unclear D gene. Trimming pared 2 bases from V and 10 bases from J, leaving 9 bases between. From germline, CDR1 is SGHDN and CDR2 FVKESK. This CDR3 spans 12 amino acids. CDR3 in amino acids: CASSQPAGEQFF. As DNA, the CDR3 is TGTGCCAGCAGCCAACCCGCCGGGGAGCAGTTCTTC.

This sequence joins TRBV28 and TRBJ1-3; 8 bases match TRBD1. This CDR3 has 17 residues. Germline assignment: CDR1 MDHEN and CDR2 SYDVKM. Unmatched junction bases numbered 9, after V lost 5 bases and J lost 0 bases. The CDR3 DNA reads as TGTGCCAGCAGTAGCAGGGGGCTAAGTTTCTCTGGAAACACCATATATTTT. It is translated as CASSSRGLSFSGNTIYF. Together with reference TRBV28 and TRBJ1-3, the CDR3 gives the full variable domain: DVKVTQSSRYLVKRTGEKVFLECVQDMDHENMFWYRQDPGLGLRLIYFSYDVKMKEKGDIPEGYSVSREKKERFSLILESASTNQTSMYLCASSSRGLSFSGNTIYFGEGSWLTVV.

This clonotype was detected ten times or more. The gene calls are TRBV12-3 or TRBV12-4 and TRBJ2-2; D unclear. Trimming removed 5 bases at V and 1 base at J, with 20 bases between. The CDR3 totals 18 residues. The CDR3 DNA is TGTGCCAGCAGTCCCCGACACACGAACGAACAGAACACCGGGGAGCTGTTTTTT. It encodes CASSPRHTNEQNTGELFF.

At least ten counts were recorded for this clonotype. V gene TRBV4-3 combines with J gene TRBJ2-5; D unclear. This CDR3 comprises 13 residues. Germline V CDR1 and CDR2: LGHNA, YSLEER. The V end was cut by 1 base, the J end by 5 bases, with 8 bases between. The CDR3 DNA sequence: TGCGCCAGCAGCCAAGCTCGGCGGGAGACCCAGTACTTC. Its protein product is CASSQARRETQYF.

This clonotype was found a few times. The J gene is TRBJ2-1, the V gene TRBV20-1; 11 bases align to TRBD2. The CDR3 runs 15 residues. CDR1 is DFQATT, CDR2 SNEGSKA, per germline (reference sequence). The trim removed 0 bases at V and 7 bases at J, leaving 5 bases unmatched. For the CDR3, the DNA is TGCAGTGCTAGAGACGTACGACTAGCGGGAAATGAGCAGTTCTTC. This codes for CSARDVRLAGNEQFF.

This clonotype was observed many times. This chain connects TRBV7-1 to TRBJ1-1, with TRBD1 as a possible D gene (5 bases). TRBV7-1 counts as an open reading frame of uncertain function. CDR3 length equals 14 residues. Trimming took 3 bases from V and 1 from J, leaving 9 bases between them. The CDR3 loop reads CASSSKQGNTEAFF. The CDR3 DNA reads TGTGCCAGCAGCTCGAAGCAGGGGAACACTGAAGCTTTCTTT.

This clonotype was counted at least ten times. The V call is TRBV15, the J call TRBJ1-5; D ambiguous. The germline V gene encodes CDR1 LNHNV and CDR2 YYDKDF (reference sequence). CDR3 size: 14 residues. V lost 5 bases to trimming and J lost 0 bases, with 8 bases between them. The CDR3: CATSQSYSNQPQHF. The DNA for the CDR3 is TGTGCCACCAGCCAATCATATAGCAATCAGCCCCAGCATTTT.

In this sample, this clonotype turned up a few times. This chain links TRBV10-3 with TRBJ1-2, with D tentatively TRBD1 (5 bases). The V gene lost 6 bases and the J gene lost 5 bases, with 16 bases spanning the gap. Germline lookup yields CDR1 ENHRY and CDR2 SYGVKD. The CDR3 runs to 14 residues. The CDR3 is CAIRESGTGYGYTF. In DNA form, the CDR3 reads TGTGCCATCAGGGAATCAGGGACCGGTTATGGCTACACCTTC.

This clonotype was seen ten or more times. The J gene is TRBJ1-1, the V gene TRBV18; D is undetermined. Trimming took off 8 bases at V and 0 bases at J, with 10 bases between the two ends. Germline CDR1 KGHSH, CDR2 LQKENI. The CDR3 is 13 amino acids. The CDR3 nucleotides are TGTGCCAGCCTCCCCAGCCTGAACACTGAAGCTTTCTTT. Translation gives CASLPSLNTEAFF.

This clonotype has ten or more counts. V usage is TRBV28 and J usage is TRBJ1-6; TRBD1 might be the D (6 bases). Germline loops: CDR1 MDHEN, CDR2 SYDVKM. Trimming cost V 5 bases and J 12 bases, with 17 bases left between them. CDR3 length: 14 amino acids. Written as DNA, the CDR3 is TGTGCCAGCAGTCCGACTAACGGACAGCAACCCCTCCACTTT. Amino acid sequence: CASSPTNGQQPLHF. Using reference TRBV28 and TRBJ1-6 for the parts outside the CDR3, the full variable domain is DVKVTQSSRYLVKRTGEKVFLECVQDMDHENMFWYRQDPGLGLRLIYFSYDVKMKEKGDIPEGYSVSREKKERFSLILESASTNQTSMYLCASSPTNGQQPLHFGNGTRLTVT.

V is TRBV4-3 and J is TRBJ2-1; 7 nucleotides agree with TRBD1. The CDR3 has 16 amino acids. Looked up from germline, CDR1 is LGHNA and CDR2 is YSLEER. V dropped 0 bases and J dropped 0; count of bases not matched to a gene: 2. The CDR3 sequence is CASSQEAGGSYNEQFF. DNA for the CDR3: TGCGCCAGCAGCCAAGAAGCAGGGGGCTCCTACAATGAGCAGTTCTTC.